The 27 T cell receptor beta chains below were found in one sample sequenced in a study of blood T cell repertoires in COVID-19. Profiled with immunoSEQ multiplex PCR; TCRdb holds only in-frame clones, not every one. The sample comprises tens of thousands of clones, approximately 89% of which are singletons, and roughly 5% rests with the top ten. Sequenced material: peripheral blood. The receptors were sampled from a middle-aged man with active or convalescent COVID-19.

The chain is built from TRBV10-3 and TRBJ2-5; the match to TRBD2 covers 8 bases. Germline lookup yields CDR1 ENHRY and CDR2 SYGVKD. Germline trimming cut 0 bases from V and 4 bases from J; bases unmatched to any gene: 10. This CDR3 has 17 amino acids. CDR3 in amino acids: CAISESTGAGGGETQYF. The CDR3 DNA reads TGTGCCATCAGTGAGTCGACGGGTGCGGGGGGCGGAGAGACCCAGTACTTC.

V is TRBV5-6 and J is TRBJ2-7; 7 bases are a match to TRBD2. With 3 bases clipped from V and 7 bases from J, the junction kept 7 bases outside the gene matches. The CDR3 covers 13 residues. The germline gives CDR1 SGHDT, CDR2 YYEEEE. The CDR3 DNA sequence: TGTGCCAGCAGCTGGGCGGGGGTATGGGAGCAGTACTTC. Translating it yields CASSWAGVWEQYF.

The CDR3 sequence is CASSYGREGYIQYF. The DNA of the CDR3 is TGTGCCAGCAGTTACGGTAGGGAGGGGTACATTCAGTACTTC. The V gene is TRBV6-5, the J gene TRBJ2-4, with 7 bases fitting TRBD2. This CDR3 has 14 residues. Looked up from germline, CDR1 is MNHEY and CDR2 is SVGAGI. Trimming cost V 2 bases and J 8 bases; bases outside gene matches: 6.

The chain recombines TRBV11-2 with TRBJ2-7; possible D gene TRBD2, 6 bases. Germline V gene sequence: CDR1 SGHAT, CDR2 FQNNGV. CDR3 length equals 13 residues. V gave up 1 base and J gave up 4 bases, with 8 bases separating them. The DNA of the CDR3 is TGTGCCAGCAGCTTAGCACGGGGGTACGAGCAGTACTTC. Translation: CASSLARGYEQYF.

The chain has TRBV5-5 and TRBJ1-6; 12 nucleotides match TRBD1. The junction had 3 bases not matched to a gene; V was cut back by 4 bases and J by 1 base. The germline CDR1 and CDR2 sequences are SGHKS and YYEKEE (reference sequence). The CDR3 is 17 residues long. CDR3 residues: CASSTGQGASYNSPLHF. The CDR3 DNA sequence: TGTGCCAGCAGCACGGGACAGGGGGCGTCCTATAATTCACCCCTCCACTTT.

This clone was seen once. This rearrangement joins TRBV11-3 to TRBJ2-7, with 7 bases matching TRBD1. CDR3 length equals 13 residues. V shed 5 bases and J 3 bases; nucleotides not matched to a gene: 4. Looked up from germline, CDR1 is SGHNT and CDR2 is YENEEA. The CDR3 loop reads CASSKGQNYEQYF. In DNA, the CDR3 is TGTGCCAGCAGCAAGGGACAGAACTACGAGCAGTACTTC. Full variable domain (outside the CDR3, taken from reference TRBV11-3 and TRBJ2-7): EAGVVQSPRYKIIEKKQPVAFWCNPISGHNTLYWYLQNLGQGPELLIRYENEEAVDDSQLPKDRFSAERLKGVDSTLKIQPAELGDSAVYLCASSKGQNYEQYFGPGTRLTVT.

CDR3 amino acids: CAIRKTGGTDNEQFF. The CDR3 DNA reads TGTGCCATCAGGAAAACAGGGGGAACTGATAATGAGCAGTTCTTC. The chain is built from TRBV10-3 and TRBJ2-1, with 8 nucleotides matching TRBD1. Per germline, CDR1 ENHRY and CDR2 SYGVKD. After removal of 6 bases from V and 7 bases from J, the junction contained 11 bases not matched to a gene. The CDR3 length is 15 residues.

In its sample, this clone was seen once. The V gene is TRBV7-2, the J gene TRBJ2-7; a possible D gene is TRBD1 (6 bases). CDR3 length: 14 amino acids. Germline CDR1 and CDR2: SGHTA and FQGNSA. Trimming shortened V by 1 base and J by 3 bases, and 10 bases separated the two germline ends. The CDR3 protein is CASSLGDTLYEQYV. The CDR3 DNA reads TGTGCCAGCAGCTTAGGGGACACCCTCTACGAGCAGTACGTC.

CDR3 coding DNA: TGTGCCTGGAGCCTAGACGATCCCGGCTATGGCTACACCTTC. This gives the protein CAWSLDDPGYGYTF. The rearrangement joins TRBV30 to TRBJ1-2; D call uncertain. The CDR3 consists of 14 residues. The V end lost 3 bases, the J end lost 4 bases, and 15 bases lay between the germline ends. The germline V gene has CDR1 GTSNPN and CDR2 SVGIG (reference sequence).

The V gene is TRBV20-1, the J gene TRBJ2-7, with D possibly TRBD1 on 6 matching bases. Between the trimmed V and J ends, which lost 8 bases and 4 bases, there was a span of 12 bases. The length of the CDR3 is 11 residues. Per the germline V gene, CDR1 is DFQATT and CDR2 is SNEGSKA (reference sequence). The chain's CDR3 is CSPRQVYEQYF. The DNA for the CDR3 is TGCAGTCCCCGACAGGTATACGAGCAGTACTTC.

The J gene is TRBJ1-2, the V gene TRBV19, with TRBD1 identical over 7 bases. The length of the CDR3 is 14 residues. After removal of 5 bases from V and 5 bases from J, the junction contained 8 bases not matched to a gene. The germline V gene has CDR1 LNHDA and CDR2 SQIVND (reference sequence). The CDR3 DNA reads as TGTGCCAGTAGTCCCAAGACAGGGCCTTATGGCTACACCTTC. As protein: CASSPKTGPYGYTF.

V usage is TRBV5-5 and J usage is TRBJ2-7; tentative D call: TRBD1 (6 bases). Germline V gives CDR1 SGHKS, CDR2 YYEKEE (reference sequence). Trimming took 2 bases from V and 1 from J, leaving 13 bases between them. This CDR3 is built from 15 residues. The CDR3 DNA sequence: TGTGCCAGCAGCTTTCGGCAGGGGATTTCCTACGAGCAGTACGTC. It codes for CASSFRQGISYEQYV.

The V gene is TRBV7-8, the J gene TRBJ1-2; no firm D call. The V gene lost 5 bases and the J gene lost 6 bases, with 16 bases spanning the gap. The CDR3 sequence is 14 residues long. Looked up from germline, CDR1 is SGHVS and CDR2 is FQNEAQ. The CDR3 protein is CASSPDRVVNGYTF. The CDR3 region has the DNA TGTGCCAGCAGCCCAGACCGGGTTGTAAATGGCTACACCTTC.

The chain has TRBV20-1 and TRBJ1-1; 10 nucleotides agree with TRBD1. Germline V gene data show CDR1 as DFQATT and CDR2 as SNEGSKA (reference sequence). This CDR3 contains 10 residues. The J segment lost 11 bases and the V segment lost 3 bases, leaving 0 bases of the junction unmatched. CDR3: CSARDRGAFF. The CDR3 bases are TGCAGTGCTAGGGACAGGGGGGCTTTCTTT.

This rearrangement joins TRBV3-1 (or the pseudogene TRBV3-2) to TRBJ2-2, with D possibly matching TRBD1 (5 bases). V was shortened by 3 bases and J by 6 bases, with 8 bases between the two germline ends. Germline V CDR1 and CDR2: LGHDT, YNNKEL (reference sequence). This CDR3 is 13 amino acids long. CDR3 loop: CASSQSRAGELFF. CDR3 in DNA: TGTGCCAGCAGCCAGAGCAGGGCCGGGGAGCTGTTTTTT.

V gene TRBV29-1 combines with J gene TRBJ1-4; D remains ambiguous. Germline assignment: CDR1 SQVTM and CDR2 ANQGSEA. CDR3 length equals 13 residues. V lost 4 bases to trimming and J lost 0 bases, with 6 bases between them. The CDR3 is CSVVGATNEKLFF. DNA for the CDR3: TGCAGCGTTGTAGGAGCAACTAATGAAAAACTGTTTTTT.

Here the CDR3 reads CASTTGQANEQFF. CDR3 in DNA: TGTGCCAGCACAACCGGACAGGCCAATGAGCAGTTCTTC. The chain is built from TRBV6-5 and TRBJ2-1; 7 nucleotides agree with TRBD1. Germline V CDR1 and CDR2: MNHEY, SVGAGI. The CDR3 is made up of 13 amino acids. V lost 7 bases, J lost 6 bases, and 6 bases stayed unmatched.

The rearrangement links TRBV7-2 to TRBJ2-7; 12 nucleotides agree with TRBD2. The CDR3 is 14 amino acids. Losses at the gene ends were 5 bases for V and 10 bases for J; bases not matched to a gene: 9. Germline assignment: CDR1 SGHTA and CDR2 FQGNSA. For the CDR3, the DNA is TGTGCCAGCAGCCCAGGACTAGCGGGGCGCTCCCAGTACGTC. This encodes CASSPGLAGRSQYV.

The chain has TRBV5-1 and TRBJ2-5; possible D gene TRBD1, 5 bases. This CDR3 has 14 amino acids. The germline V and J ends were trimmed by 0 bases and 3 bases, with 9 bases remaining between them. Germline values: CDR1 SGHRS, CDR2 YFSETQ. CDR3 residues: CASSLVGPKETQYF. Written as DNA, the CDR3 is TGCGCCAGCAGCTTGGTGGGGCCGAAAGAGACCCAGTACTTC.

The rearrangement uses TRBV23-1 and TRBJ2-1; 10 bases fit TRBD1. TRBV23-1 is sorted into the ORF group, with uncertain function. This CDR3 is built from 16 residues. Trimming removed 0 bases from V and 8 bases from J; junction bases left unmatched: 7. CDR3 sequence: CASSQSATGGRDEQFF. DNA of the CDR3: TGCGCCAGCAGTCAATCTGCGACAGGGGGCAGGGATGAGCAGTTCTTC.

This clone was detected only a few times. The V gene is TRBV7-8, the J gene TRBJ2-7; D gene ambiguous. Germline V CDR1 and CDR2: SGHVS, FQNEAQ. The CDR3 runs 11 residues. V lost 5 bases and J 7 bases, leaving 9 bases between the germline ends. The CDR3 protein is CASSLSLEQYF. The DNA of the CDR3 is TGTGCCAGCAGCCTCTCCTTAGAGCAGTACTTC.

This clone has more than one count but fewer than ten. The J gene is TRBJ1-5, the V gene TRBV2, with D perhaps TRBD1 (5 bases). Germline lookup yields CDR1 SNHLY and CDR2 FYNNEI. The germline V and J ends were trimmed by 8 bases and 2 bases, with 16 bases remaining between them. This CDR3 has 15 residues. CDR3 bases: TGTGCCAGCCGGGGGAGGATTGGGCGCAATCAGCCCCAGCATTTT. Its translation is CASRGRIGRNQPQHF.

The chain recombines TRBV18 with TRBJ1-1; a possible D gene is TRBD1 (6 bases). Trimming stripped 0 bases from V and 3 bases from J, with 8 bases between. The CDR3 has 14 residues. Germline V gene data show CDR1 as KGHSH and CDR2 as LQKENI. CDR3 amino acids: CASSPPGGHTEAFF. CDR3 DNA: TGTGCCAGCTCACCACCGGGGGGGCACACTGAAGCTTTCTTT.

The CDR3 DNA follows: TGTGCCAGCAGATATAACTATGGCTACACCTTC. The encoded protein is CASRYNYGYTF. The genes are TRBV6-5 and TRBJ1-2, with no clear D. CDR1 is MNHEY and CDR2 is SVGAGI in the germline V gene. The V gene lost 6 bases and the J gene lost 1 base, with 3 bases spanning the gap. CDR3 length equals 11 residues.

The rearrangement joins TRBV5-4 to TRBJ2-3; the match to TRBD2 covers 9 bases. V was pared by 2 bases and J by 2 bases, with 6 bases of the junction left unmatched. Germline lookup yields CDR1 SGHNT and CDR2 YYREEE (reference sequence). The CDR3 runs 16 residues. The CDR3 sequence is CASSLSSGGITDTQYF. The CDR3 nucleotides read TGTGCCAGCAGCTTAAGTAGCGGGGGCATCACAGATACGCAGTATTTT. The whole variable domain, remainder taken from reference TRBV5-4 and TRBJ2-3, is ETGVTQSPTHLIKTRGQQVTLRCSSQSGHNTVSWYQQALGQGPQFIFQYYREEENGRGNFPPRFSGLQFPNYSSELNVNALELDDSALYLCASSLSSGGITDTQYFGPGTRLTVL.

This rearrangement joins TRBV6-5 to TRBJ2-5; TRBD2 might be the D (5 bases). The CDR3 has 12 residues. Germline CDR1 is MNHEY and CDR2 is SVGAGI. Trimming took 8 bases from V and 5 from J, leaving 12 bases between them. This CDR3 reads CASARGGETQYF. In DNA form, the CDR3 reads TGTGCCAGCGCACGGGGTGGCGAGACCCAGTACTTC.

This chain connects TRBV5-5 to TRBJ2-2, with 8 bases lining up with TRBD1. V shed 3 bases, J shed 0 bases, and the junction held 4 bases outside the gene matches. There are 16 residues in the CDR3. The V gene's germline CDR1 is SGHKS and CDR2 YYEKEE (reference sequence). The CDR3 spells CASSWGTGTNTGELFF. CDR3 nucleotide sequence: TGTGCCAGCAGCTGGGGGACAGGAACGAACACCGGGGAGCTGTTTTTT.